This TCR beta chain derives from a study of blood T cell repertoires in COVID-19. V was cut by 5 bases and J by 3 bases, with 8 bases left in between. This CDR3 has 13 amino acids. Data came from immunoSEQ multiplex PCR; TCRdb stores just in-frame clones and leaves some out. The sample records over 55,000 clones, less than 90% being singletons. The chain combines TRBV12-3 or TRBV12-4 with TRBJ1-5, with D perhaps matching TRBD1 (5 bases). The source is a man aged 45 to 65 with active COVID-19. What was sequenced was peripheral blood. CDR3 sequence: CASSPRDNQPQHF. DNA of the CDR3: TGTGCCAGCAGTCCCAGGGACAATCAGCCCCAGCATTTT.